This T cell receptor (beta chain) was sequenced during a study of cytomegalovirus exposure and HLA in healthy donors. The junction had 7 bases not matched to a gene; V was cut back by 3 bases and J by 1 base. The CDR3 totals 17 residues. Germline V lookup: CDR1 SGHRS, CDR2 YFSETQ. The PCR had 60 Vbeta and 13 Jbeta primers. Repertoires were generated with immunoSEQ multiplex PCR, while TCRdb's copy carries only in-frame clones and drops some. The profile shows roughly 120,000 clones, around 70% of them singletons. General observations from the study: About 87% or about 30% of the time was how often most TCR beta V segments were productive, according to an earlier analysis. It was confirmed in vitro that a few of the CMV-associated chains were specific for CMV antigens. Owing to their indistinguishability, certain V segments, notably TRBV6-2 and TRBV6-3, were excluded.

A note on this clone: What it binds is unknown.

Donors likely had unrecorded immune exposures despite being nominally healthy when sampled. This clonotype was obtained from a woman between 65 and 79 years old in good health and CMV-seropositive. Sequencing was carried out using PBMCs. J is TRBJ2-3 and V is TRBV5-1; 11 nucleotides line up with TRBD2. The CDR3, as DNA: TGCGCCAGCAGCTCAGACGTGACTAGCGGGGGCACAGATACGCAGTATTTT. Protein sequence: CASSSDVTSGGTDTQYF. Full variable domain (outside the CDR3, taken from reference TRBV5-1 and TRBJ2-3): KAGVTQTPRYLIKTRGQQVTLSCSPISGHRSVSWYQQTPGQGLQFLFEYFSETQRNKGNFPGRFSGRQFSNSRSEMNVSTLELGDSALYLCASSSDVTSGGTDTQYFGPGTRLTVL.